The clone carrying this T cell receptor beta chain was counted many times. Its specificity is unknown. This record belongs to a study of molecular identifiers for immune sequencing clone quantification. Naive CD8 T cells were sorted as CD8+CD4-CCR7+CD45RA+. The J segment lost 8 bases and the V segment lost 1 base, leaving 7 bases of the junction unmatched. The germline gives CDR1 LGHNA, CDR2 YSLEER. This CDR3 comprises 15 residues. Study results and caveats: Underestimated sizes of highly expanded clones could result from identical TCR molecules that share a barcode. Among effectors, clones above 20 RNA copies held over 99% of molecules; among naive cells, under 1%.

TCRdb used MiXCR to reprocess the PCR reads, holding one entry per CDR3 protein. The table records some 40,000 distinct CDR3 sequences, approximately 17% of them present only once. The specimen sequenced was naive CD8+ T cells from blood, with Jurkat cell RNA spiked in. Subset indicated: FACS-sorted CD8+CD4-CCR7+CD45RA+ naive T cells. The source is a human donor in good health. Some libraries in this study had Jurkat cell RNA spiked in. The V gene is TRBV4-3, the J gene TRBJ2-1; 8 bases fit TRBD2. As DNA, the CDR3 is TGCGCCAGCAGCCAAGTGCCGGGAGGGATAGATGAGCAGTTCTTC. It yields the protein CASSQVPGGIDEQFF.